One sample yielded the 17 T cell receptor beta chains listed below, sequenced in a study of cytomegalovirus exposure and HLA in healthy donors. Researchers ran the PCR with 60 Vbeta and 13 Jbeta primers. Profiled with immunoSEQ multiplex PCR; TCRdb holds only in-frame clones, not every one. This sample carries under 200,000 clones, 82% of them seen once, and the ten largest clones take roughly 0.75%. Material: PBMCs. The source of these receptors is a woman in her late teens or twenties in good health and CMV-seronegative.

The J gene is TRBJ2-7, the V gene TRBV7-9, with D possibly TRBD2 on 5 matching bases. Trimming removed 11 bases at V and 0 bases at J, with 14 bases between. Germline CDR1 SEHNR, CDR2 FQNEAQ (reference sequence). The CDR3 has 13 amino acids. CDR3 coding DNA: TGTGCCGTCGCGGGCGTCGGCTCCTACGAGCAGTACTTC. Residues: CAVAGVGSYEQYF. Complete variable domain (other parts from reference TRBV7-9 and TRBJ2-7): DTGVSQNPRHKITKRGQNVTFRCDPISEHNRLYWYRQTLGQGPEFLTYFQNEAQLEKSRLLSDRFSAERPKGSFSTLEIQRTEQGDSAMYLCAVAGVGSYEQYFGPGTRLTVT.

The rearrangement joins TRBV6-1 to TRBJ1-2, with a weak D call TRBD1 (6 bases). The germline V gene has CDR1 MNHNS and CDR2 SASEGT. The CDR3 extends over 13 amino acids. V was pared by 3 bases and J by 8 bases, with 13 bases between. CDR3 DNA sequence: TGTGCCAGCAGTGACTGGGGGGGCGGGGGCTACACCTTC. Protein product: CASSDWGGGGYTF.

J is TRBJ2-3 and V is TRBV5-4; the D gene is possibly TRBD2 (5 bases). CDR3 length equals 15 residues. Trimming pared 3 bases from V and 5 bases from J, leaving 16 bases between. Germline CDR1 and CDR2: SGHNT and YYREEE (reference sequence). The CDR3 protein is CASSSSSGLGDTQYF. The CDR3 DNA is TGTGCCAGCAGCTCCTCAAGCGGACTTGGAGATACGCAGTATTTT.

This chain uses TRBV5-1 with TRBJ1-2, with D maybe TRBD1 (5 bases). The V gene lost 1 base and the J gene lost 6 bases, with 7 bases spanning the gap. Germline CDR1 and CDR2: SGHRS and YFSETQ. The CDR3 covers 12 residues. The CDR3 nucleotides are TGCGCCAGCAGCTTGAAGGGGAATGGCTACACCTTC. Amino acids: CASSLKGNGYTF.

This clone was recorded a few times. The rearrangement uses TRBV5-6 and TRBJ1-6; D unclear. The V gene's germline CDR1 is SGHDT and CDR2 YYEEEE. V shed 4 bases and J shed 9 bases, with 11 bases lying between them. The CDR3 contains 13 residues. The CDR3 reads CASSPGSTSPLHF. The CDR3 DNA reads as TGTGCCAGCAGCCCCGGGAGTACTTCACCCCTCCACTTT.

The chain is built from TRBV6-1 and TRBJ2-1; D is possibly TRBD1 (6 bases). CDR1 MNHNS and CDR2 SASEGT come from the germline V gene. The CDR3 spans 15 residues. Trimming removed 3 bases at V and 1 base at J, with 10 bases between. The CDR3 DNA follows: TGTGCCAGCAGTGACCGGGACACTTCCTACAATGAGCAGTTCTTC. This sequence encodes CASSDRDTSYNEQFF.

The genes are TRBV18 and TRBJ2-5; TRBD2 might be the D (6 bases). Trimming took off 3 bases at V and 1 base at J, with 15 bases between the two ends. CDR1 is KGHSH, CDR2 LQKENI, per germline. The CDR3 extends over 16 amino acids. The CDR3 protein is CASSPKGLAPQETQYF. The DNA for the CDR3 is TGTGCCAGCTCACCGAAGGGGCTAGCGCCCCAAGAGACCCAGTACTTC. The complete variable domain, with remaining parts taken from reference TRBV18 and TRBJ2-5, reads NAGVMQNPRHLVRRRGQEARLRCSPMKGHSHVYWYRQLPEEGLKFMVYLQKENIIDESGMPKERFSAEFPKEGPSILRIQQVVRGDSAAYFCASSPKGLAPQETQYFGPGTRLLVL.

The chain recombines TRBV19 with TRBJ2-2; a possible D gene is TRBD2 (5 bases). Between the trimmed V and J ends, which lost 5 bases and 3 bases, there was a span of 7 bases. The CDR3 is 13 residues long. Germline V gene sequence: CDR1 LNHDA, CDR2 SQIVND (reference sequence). The CDR3 region is CASSLGDTGELFF. The CDR3 nucleotides are TGTGCCAGTAGTCTCGGGGACACCGGGGAGCTGTTTTTT.

J is TRBJ2-5 and V is TRBV5-4; a weak D match, TRBD2 (6 bases). CDR1 is SGHNT, CDR2 YYREEE, per germline (reference sequence). The V end was cut by 5 bases, the J end by 4 bases, with 21 bases between. This CDR3 has 16 residues. CDR3 sequence reads: CASSWSRGSGGETQYF. CDR3 DNA: TGTGCCAGCAGTTGGAGTCGGGGGAGTGGGGGAGAGACCCAGTACTTC.

The chain carries TRBV7-9 and TRBJ2-5; 7 bases line up with TRBD1. CDR3 size: 15 residues. The J segment lost 5 bases and the V segment lost 1 base, leaving 7 bases of the junction unmatched. Germline V gene sequence: CDR1 SEHNR, CDR2 FQNEAQ (reference sequence). CDR3 loop: CASSLVGTDTETQYF. CDR3 coding DNA: TGTGCCAGCAGCTTAGTGGGGACAGATACGGAGACCCAGTACTTC.

The rearrangement links TRBV6-5 to TRBJ2-7; TRBD1 agrees at 11 bases. CDR1 and CDR2 (germline): MNHEY, SVGAGI. This CDR3 spans 15 amino acids. The V and J ends lost 0 bases and 6 bases, in that order; junction bases with no gene match: 4. The CDR3 DNA follows: TGTGCCAGCAGTTACTCAAGGGACAGGGGGAGCGAGCAGTACTTC. This encodes CASSYSRDRGSEQYF.

V usage is TRBV13 and J usage is TRBJ1-2; 8 bases are shared with TRBD1. The germline V gene has CDR1 PRHDT and CDR2 FYEKMQ (reference sequence). The CDR3 contains 15 residues. The ends lost 2 bases at V and 5 bases at J; junction bases unmatched: 7. CDR3 sequence reads: CASSLRQGRLYGYTF. The CDR3 coding sequence is TGTGCCAGCAGCTTAAGACAGGGGAGGTTGTATGGCTACACCTTC.

The J gene is TRBJ2-7, the V gene TRBV2; maybe TRBD2 (5 bases). Trimming stripped 2 bases from V and 5 bases from J, with 16 bases between. CDR1 SNHLY and CDR2 FYNNEI come from the germline V gene. The CDR3 is made up of 15 amino acids. Here the CDR3 DNA reads TGTGCCAGCAGTGAATCCGGTCGGGGAGTTGACGAGCAGTACTTC. Translated, it gives CASSESGRGVDEQYF.

This clone has a single count. V and J are TRBV19 and TRBJ2-5; tentatively, D is TRBD2 (8 bases). The CDR3 totals 18 residues. The germline CDR1 and CDR2 sequences are LNHDA and SQIVND (reference sequence). The V gene lost 4 bases and the J gene lost 2 bases, with 23 bases spanning the gap. CDR3 in amino acids: CASSRRQGGGRPQETQYF. As DNA, the CDR3 is TGTGCCAGTAGTAGGAGACAGGGAGGCGGGAGGCCTCAAGAGACCCAGTACTTC.

This clone was detected a few times. The chain recombines TRBV5-1 with TRBJ2-2; TRBD2 matches at 13 bases. Germline loops: CDR1 SGHRS, CDR2 YFSETQ. The V gene end was trimmed by 0 bases and the J gene end by 5 bases; junction bases not matched to a gene: 1. This CDR3 is 16 amino acids long. For the CDR3, the DNA is TGCGCCAGCAGCTTGGTACTAGCGGGAGGGACCGGGGAGCTGTTTTTT. The encoded protein is CASSLVLAGGTGELFF.

The rearrangement joins TRBV19 to TRBJ1-2; possible D gene TRBD1, 5 bases. The V end lost 6 bases, the J end lost 7 bases, and 18 bases lay between the germline ends. CDR1 and CDR2 (germline): LNHDA, SQIVND (reference sequence). The CDR3 has 14 amino acids. CDR3 DNA: TGTGCCAGTAGGAACGCGGAGACAGTGCCTGGCTACACCTTC. Protein sequence: CASRNAETVPGYTF.

The chain has TRBV12-5 and TRBJ2-2, with 7 positions matching TRBD1. Trimming took 5 bases from V and 1 from J; bases not matched to a gene: 4. The CDR3 loop spans 15 amino acids. Germline V gives CDR1 LGHNT, CDR2 FRNRAP. The CDR3 region has the DNA TGTGCTAGTGGTCCGAGGACAGGGAACACCGGGGAGCTGTTTTTT. It is translated as CASGPRTGNTGELFF.